This T cell receptor (beta chain) was profiled in a study of cytomegalovirus exposure and HLA in healthy donors. Study-wide context: In a later analysis, it was reported that the roughly 130 validation repertoires had been produced on the same platform as the roughly 650 repertoires belonging to the first cohort.

Concerning this clone: Its target is not known.

Sequencing was performed with immunoSEQ multiplex PCR; in TCRdb, only in-frame clones are kept and a portion is missing. The sample gives 130,000 to 150,000 clones, 75% to 90% of which show up once; 8% to 9.5% is in the top ten. The study's findings and limits: Reported performance of the classifier showed diagnosis of cytomegalovirus status with high specificity and sensitivity.

Germline V gene data show CDR1 as LGHNA and CDR2 as YSLEER. V lost 0 bases and J lost 0, with 9 bases in between. The CDR3 has 15 residues. The chain carries TRBV4-3 and TRBJ2-7, with unresolved D. The sequencing sample was made of PBMCs. This receptor was identified in a woman aged 18-29 years in good health and CMV-seropositive. The CDR3 DNA reads as TGCGCCAGCAGCCAAGATGCAGTCACCTCCTACGAGCAGTACTTC. Protein sequence: CASSQDAVTSYEQYF.